This TCR beta chain was documented in a study of shared clonotypes between healthy human individuals. Splitting the CD4+ cells yielded a CD45RA+ naive subset and a CD45RA-negative memory subset. Trimming cost V 10 bases and J 3 bases; bases outside gene matches: 12. The germline V gene encodes CDR1 MNHEY and CDR2 SVGAGI. This CDR3 contains 15 residues. Sequenced by immunoSEQ multiplex PCR; TCRdb stores in-frame clones only, minus some. This sample has fewer than 1.8 million clones, with roughly 98.5% found just once. Sequencing used naive CD4+ T cells sorted from blood. Specified subset: CD45RA+ positively selected. The rearrangement uses TRBV6-5 and TRBJ2-1; 7 nucleotides match TRBD2. This TCR came from a man aged 25-45 years in good health. The CDR3 spells CATLRERGIYNEQFF. Written as DNA, the CDR3 is TGTGCCACCTTAAGGGAGCGGGGCATCTACAATGAGCAGTTCTTC.